This passage covers 12 T cell receptor beta chains from one sample sequenced in a study of T cells in Graves' hyperthyroidism and ophthalmopathy. Regions amplified from RNA transcripts were the TCR beta CDR3 regions. RT-PCR in the first round (using the HTBI primer set) targeted the TCR CDR3. TCRdb reprocessed the multiplex PCR reads with MiXCR, giving one entry per CDR3 protein. The table records approximately 600,000 distinct CDR3 sequences, about 17% of them present only once. Sequenced: blood. All receptors derive from a woman aged 25 to 45 with Graves' hyperthyroidism.

This clonotype occurred many times. This sequence joins TRBV29-1 and TRBJ2-3; 13 bases map to TRBD2. V shed 5 bases, J shed 1 base, and the junction held 3 bases outside the gene matches. CDR1 is SQVTM and CDR2 is ANQGSEA in the germline V gene. The CDR3 has 15 residues. CDR3 nucleotide sequence: TGCAGCGTTTGGACTAGCGGGAGAGGCACAGATACGCAGTATTTT. Its translation is CSVWTSGRGTDTQYF.

A few counts support this clonotype. The chain carries TRBV2 and TRBJ1-4; D may be TRBD1 (6 bases). Trimming stripped 1 base from V and 5 bases from J, with 14 bases between. The CDR3 runs 16 residues. Looked up from germline, CDR1 is SNHLY and CDR2 is FYNNEI. Written as DNA, the CDR3 is TGTGCCAGCAGTGAAGACCGGGGGGGGACAAATGAAAAACTGTTTTTT. Residues: CASSEDRGGTNEKLFF.

This chain uses TRBV5-1 with TRBJ2-5; 7 nucleotides agree with TRBD2. The V segment lost 0 bases and the J segment 1 base; nucleotides outside the gene matches: 6. Germline CDR1 SGHRS, CDR2 YFSETQ. The CDR3 is made up of 16 amino acids. CDR3 DNA: TGCGCCAGCAGCTTGGAGGGTCTAGCGGCCCAAGAGACCCAGTACTTC. Translation: CASSLEGLAAQETQYF.

Worth noting for this clonotype: A much bigger clone sits one base away, suggesting this may be a read error. The CDR3 DNA sequence: TGTGCCAGCAGATCGGACAGGGCCGACTACTACAATGGGCAGTTCTTC. It specifies CASRSDRADYYNGQFF. This rearrangement joins TRBV5-5 to TRBJ2-1; 8 bases fit TRBD1. The germline V gene encodes CDR1 SGHKS and CDR2 YYEKEE (reference sequence). The CDR3 sequence is 16 residues long.

This clonotype was seen a few times. The chain is built from TRBV5-1 and TRBJ2-7; weak D call: TRBD2 (6 bases). Deletions cut 4 bases from V and 0 bases from J, with 11 bases between. CDR1 SGHRS and CDR2 YFSETQ come from the germline V gene. CDR3 length: 14 residues. CDR3 sequence: CASSRDFSSYEQYF. The CDR3 DNA sequence: TGCGCCAGCAGCCGGGACTTCAGCTCCTACGAGCAGTACTTC.

The CDR3 nucleotides read TGTGCCAGCACTCAAATGTCCAGCACAGATACGCAGTATTTT. It encodes CASTQMSSTDTQYF. The chain employs TRBV6-1 and TRBJ2-3; D not resolved. V lost 7 bases and J 0 bases, leaving 11 bases between the germline ends. Germline CDR1 MNHNS, CDR2 SASEGT. This CDR3 comprises 14 residues.

As for this clonotype: A much larger clonotype is one base distant, so this may be a read error. The J gene is TRBJ2-3, the V gene TRBV18; a possible D gene is TRBD2 (6 bases). The CDR3 runs 14 residues. CDR1 and CDR2 from the germline V gene are KGHSH and LQKENI. The CDR3 region is CASSPGSLGDTEYF. The CDR3 coding sequence is TGTGCCAGCTCACCCGGGAGCTTGGGAGATACGGAGTATTTT. Variable domain in full (rest from reference TRBV18 and TRBJ2-3): NAGVMQNPRHLVRRRGQEARLRCSPMKGHSHVYWYRQLPEEGLKFMVYLQKENIIDESGMPKERFSAEFPKEGPSILRIQQVVRGDSAAYFCASSPGSLGDTEYFGPGTRLTVL.

At least ten counts were recorded for this clonotype. The V call is TRBV28, the J call TRBJ2-1; D may be TRBD2 (5 bases). In germline, CDR1 is MDHEN, CDR2 SYDVKM. CDR3 length equals 13 residues. The V and J ends lost 6 bases and 4 bases respectively, with 10 bases between them. DNA for the CDR3: TGTGCCAGCAGCCCCCTAGCTTACAATGAGCAGTTCTTC. It yields the protein CASSPLAYNEQFF.

This chain uses TRBV5-1 with TRBJ1-1; 8 bases match TRBD1. V gave up 4 bases and J gave up 0 bases; unmatched junction bases: 5. The CDR3 spans 15 residues. From germline, CDR1 is SGHRS and CDR2 YFSETQ. CDR3: CASSRGQGVNTEAFF. CDR3 in DNA: TGCGCCAGCAGCCGAGGACAGGGAGTGAACACTGAAGCTTTCTTT.

At least ten counts were recorded for this clonotype. It may be a read error: a sequence one base away is much more abundant. The chain uses TRBV6-1 and TRBJ2-7, with TRBD1 as a possible D gene (6 bases). CDR3 size: 12 residues. Germline V CDR1 and CDR2: MNHNS, SASEGT. V lost 11 bases and J 0 bases, leaving 11 bases between the germline ends. The CDR3 reads CAARTVSYEQYF. Written as DNA, the CDR3 is TGTGCCGCCCGGACAGTCTCCTACGAGCAGTACTTC.

This clonotype was picked up many times. The chain has TRBV15 and TRBJ1-1; no clear D. The CDR3 consists of 10 residues. Trimming pared 2 bases from V and 11 bases from J, leaving 6 bases between. Germline CDR1 reads LNHNV; CDR2 reads YYDKDF (reference sequence). CDR3 loop: CATSRNYAFF. The DNA for the CDR3 is TGTGCCACCAGCAGAAATTACGCTTTCTTT.

This clonotype was seen repeatedly, ten times or more. The genes are TRBV28 and TRBJ2-7; 13 bases are shared with TRBD2. Trimming removed 8 bases from V and 2 bases from J; junction bases left unmatched: 15. This CDR3 spans 18 amino acids. Germline values: CDR1 MDHEN, CDR2 SYDVKM. The chain's CDR3 is CASATISLGLAGAYEQYF. CDR3 coding DNA: TGTGCCAGCGCAACGATCAGCCTCGGACTAGCGGGAGCCTACGAGCAGTACTTC.